Below, 14 T cell receptor beta chains from the same sample are listed, as sequenced in a study of blood T cell repertoires in COVID-19 (TCRdb year 2020). The library was built by means of the immunoSEQ multiplex PCR assay. TCRdb stores this immuneACCESS table with in-frame sequences only. Part of the clones is absent; in the studies checked, under half of the shortfall reflects unresolved V genes, and no reason is known for the rest. The sample table lists roughly 40,000 clones, 92% of them with a count of one. Roughly 10% of the sample lies in the top ten. The sample consisted of peripheral blood. All receptors come from a middle-aged man with active COVID-19.

V usage is TRBV28 and J usage is TRBJ2-1; 8 bases match TRBD2. There are 15 residues in the CDR3. With 6 bases clipped from V and 7 bases from J, the junction kept 11 bases outside the gene matches. CDR1 is MDHEN, CDR2 SYDVKM, per germline. The CDR3 bases are TGTGCCAGCAGGCGAAGCGGGAGAAAGGGAAATGAGCAGTTCTTC. Translating it yields CASRRSGRKGNEQFF.

Only one count was recorded for this clone. This chain uses TRBV5-1 with TRBJ2-2, with a possible D match to TRBD1 (7 bases). Germline CDR1 reads SGHRS; CDR2 reads YFSETQ. This CDR3 spans 16 amino acids. V was trimmed by 4 bases and J by 4 bases, leaving 17 bases between them. The CDR3 region is CASSLDGGGVTGELFF. The CDR3 nucleotides are TGCGCCAGCAGCCTCGACGGAGGGGGCGTCACCGGGGAGCTGTTTTTT.

V and J are TRBV19 and TRBJ2-2, with D tentatively TRBD1 (5 bases). The V gene lost 7 bases and the J gene lost 1 base, with 13 bases spanning the gap. Germline values: CDR1 LNHDA, CDR2 SQIVND (reference sequence). This CDR3 is built from 15 residues. The CDR3 is CASTYDRENTGELFF. The CDR3 coding sequence is TGTGCCAGTACCTACGACAGAGAGAACACCGGGGAGCTGTTTTTT.

The chain combines TRBV5-4 with TRBJ1-3; D gene uncertain. CDR1 and CDR2 from the germline V gene are SGHNT and YYREEE (reference sequence). The CDR3 has 15 residues. V lost 5 bases and J 0 bases, leaving 12 bases between the germline ends. The CDR3 loop reads CASSSPIDSGNTIYF. The DNA for the CDR3 is TGTGCCAGCAGTTCACCTATTGACTCTGGAAACACCATATATTTT.

The chain links TRBV3-1 (or the pseudogene TRBV3-2) to TRBJ2-3; maybe TRBD2 (5 bases). This CDR3 has 14 amino acids. CDR1 is LGHDT and CDR2 is YNNKEL in the germline V gene (reference sequence). Trimming shortened V by 2 bases and J by 0 bases, and 6 bases separated the two germline ends. The CDR3 is CASSQTGSTDTQYF. The CDR3, as DNA: TGTGCCAGCAGCCAAACGGGGAGCACAGATACGCAGTATTTT.

For the CDR3, the DNA is TGTGCCAGCAGCCAAACAGGGAGGGTCGGGGAGACCCAGTACTTC. Its protein is CASSQTGRVGETQYF. This chain connects TRBV3-1 (or the pseudogene TRBV3-2) to TRBJ2-5; a possible D gene is TRBD2 (7 bases). Trimming shortened V by 2 bases and J by 5 bases, and 15 bases separated the two germline ends. The CDR3 covers 15 residues. Germline CDR1 is LGHDT and CDR2 is YNNKEL (reference sequence).

V usage is TRBV11-3 and J usage is TRBJ2-7; 10 bases fit TRBD2. The trim removed 5 bases at V and 5 bases at J, leaving 6 bases unmatched. CDR1 and CDR2 (germline): SGHNT, YENEEA. This CDR3 is 14 amino acids long. CDR3 protein: CASSPGLASDEQYF. DNA for the CDR3: TGTGCCAGCAGCCCGGGACTAGCGTCCGACGAGCAGTACTTC.

The rearrangement links TRBV9 to TRBJ2-2; 8 nucleotides agree with TRBD1. The CDR3 has 15 residues. Germline V gene sequence: CDR1 SGDLS, CDR2 YYNGEE. V trimming: 4 bases; J trimming: 3 bases; junction bases outside the gene matches: 5. The CDR3 DNA is TGTGCCAGCAGCTCCCGACAGGGGTACACCGGGGAGCTGTTTTTT. It yields the protein CASSSRQGYTGELFF.

In DNA form, the CDR3 reads TGTGCCATCAGGGGTAGCGGGAGTGAAACCGGGGAGCTGTTTTTT. Translation gives CAIRGSGSETGELFF. The chain links TRBV10-3 to TRBJ2-2, with 9 bases lining up with TRBD2. With 6 bases clipped from V and 5 bases from J, the junction kept 7 bases outside the gene matches. Germline CDR1 reads ENHRY; CDR2 reads SYGVKD. The CDR3 sequence is 15 residues long.

This chain joins TRBV5-1 and TRBJ1-1, with 10 bases fitting TRBD1. Per the germline V gene, CDR1 is SGHRS and CDR2 is YFSETQ. The V gene end was trimmed by 4 bases and the J gene end by 0 bases; junction bases not matched to a gene: 9. CDR3 size: 17 residues. The CDR3 bases are TGCGCCAGCAGCATCCGGGACAGGGGTAGCATGAACACTGAAGCTTTCTTT. Its translation is CASSIRDRGSMNTEAFF.

The rearrangement links TRBV7-2 to TRBJ1-1; D is uncertain. Trimming cost V 5 bases and J 0 bases, with 7 bases left between them. Germline CDR1 and CDR2: SGHTA and FQGNSA. CDR3 size: 13 residues. CDR3 DNA: TGTGCCAGCAGCCGTTCTATGAACACTGAAGCTTTCTTT. Its translation: CASSRSMNTEAFF.

This clone showed up just once. This rearrangement joins TRBV11-2 to TRBJ1-6, with a weak D call TRBD1 (5 bases). Germline assignment: CDR1 SGHAT and CDR2 FQNNGV. CDR3 size: 15 residues. The V gene lost 3 bases and the J gene lost 7 bases, with 13 bases spanning the gap. CDR3 loop: CASSFLYRSNSPLHF. The CDR3 DNA is TGTGCCAGCAGCTTCTTGTACAGGAGCAATTCACCCCTCCACTTT.

The chain employs TRBV4-2 and TRBJ2-7, with TRBD1 identical over 7 bases. Germline V lookup: CDR1 LGHNA, CDR2 YNFKEQ. The V gene end was trimmed by 1 base and the J gene end by 1 base; junction bases not matched to a gene: 7. The CDR3 has 16 residues. Here the CDR3 DNA reads TGTGCCAGCAGCCAAGTACCACAGGGGCCGTCCTACGAGCAGTACTTC. This codes for CASSQVPQGPSYEQYF.

The V gene is TRBV7-2, the J gene TRBJ1-5, with 9 bases aligning to TRBD1. V shed 0 bases, J shed 7 bases, and the junction held 4 bases outside the gene matches. The germline CDR1 and CDR2 sequences are SGHTA and FQGNSA. There are 15 residues in the CDR3. CDR3 nucleotides: TGTGCCAGCAGCTTAGCGGACAGGGGCCGGCAGCCCCAGCATTTT. Encoded protein: CASSLADRGRQPQHF.